Described below is a single T cell receptor (beta chain) sequence and its context. This specimen belongs to a study of blood T cell repertoires in COVID-19. Study as a whole: Samples representing acute and convalescent COVID-19 were sourced from the United States, Italy and Spain. PBMCs, B-cell-depleted T cells, or T cells were the source of the cDNA or gDNA that made up the material.

Per the original methods: Counts of nucleated cells, estimated from reference gene primer amplification, were obtained. The table came from immunoSEQ multiplex PCR; TCRdb's copy has only in-frame clones and leaves some out. V, J and clone size are taken as reported in that table, and D and trimming were inferred from the DNA itself. The data show about 250,000 clones, around 88% seen once. The germline V gene has CDR1 MGHDK and CDR2 SYGVNS. V dropped 4 bases and J dropped 2; count of bases not matched to a gene: 14. The CDR3 totals 18 residues. Sequencing was performed on peripheral blood. This receptor was taken from a man older than 75 with acute or convalescent COVID-19. The V gene is TRBV25-1, the J gene TRBJ2-7; TRBD1 agrees at 10 bases. The CDR3 protein is CASSVGTGADVYTYEQYF. The CDR3 coding sequence is TGTGCCAGCAGTGTGGGGACAGGGGCGGACGTCTACACCTACGAGCAGTACTTC.